This TCR beta chain was found in a study of blood T cells in healthy people across ages. J gave up 7 bases and V 6 bases, and 10 bases lay outside the gene matches. CDR1 and CDR2 from the germline V gene are DFQATT and SNEGSKA (reference sequence). The CDR3 is made up of 14 amino acids. It was with a sample-barcoded 5' primer and a J-beta primer mix that a second PCR of roughly 7 to 12 cycles was run. All samples yielded 2.5 million or more CDR3-containing paired-end reads. TCRdb used MiXCR to reprocess the 5' RACE reads, holding one entry per CDR3 protein. Here the sample spans about 900,000 distinct CDR3 sequences, 45% to 50% being singletons. Sample donors were healthy Caucasian individuals that came from Russia, aged roughly 6 to 95.

Source material: blood. The rearrangement links TRBV20-1 to TRBJ2-1, with TRBD2 identical over 9 bases. This sequence originates from a man aged 30 to 45 in good health. Written as DNA, the CDR3 is TGCAGTGCCACGGTAGCGGGGGTTACAAATGAGCAGTTCTTC. Translated: CSATVAGVTNEQFF.